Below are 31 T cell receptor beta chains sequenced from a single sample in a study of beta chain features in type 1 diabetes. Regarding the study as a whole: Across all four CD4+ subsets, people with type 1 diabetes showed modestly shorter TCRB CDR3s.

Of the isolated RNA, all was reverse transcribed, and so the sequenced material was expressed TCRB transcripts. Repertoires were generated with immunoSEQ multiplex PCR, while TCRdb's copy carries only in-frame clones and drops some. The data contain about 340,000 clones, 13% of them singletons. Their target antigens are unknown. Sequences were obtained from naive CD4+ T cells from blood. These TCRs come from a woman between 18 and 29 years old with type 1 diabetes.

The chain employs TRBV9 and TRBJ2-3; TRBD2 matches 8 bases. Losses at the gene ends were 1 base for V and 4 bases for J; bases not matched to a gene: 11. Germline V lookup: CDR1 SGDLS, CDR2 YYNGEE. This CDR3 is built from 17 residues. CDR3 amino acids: CASSVWSSGRSADTQYF. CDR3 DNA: TGTGCCAGCAGCGTATGGTCCAGCGGGAGAAGCGCAGATACGCAGTATTTT.

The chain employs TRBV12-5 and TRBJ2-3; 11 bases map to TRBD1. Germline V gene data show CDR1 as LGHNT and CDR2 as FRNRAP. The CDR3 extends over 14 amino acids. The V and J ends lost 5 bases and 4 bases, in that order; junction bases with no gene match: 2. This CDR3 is CASGPGQGADTQYF. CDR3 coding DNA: TGTGCTAGTGGTCCGGGACAGGGGGCAGATACGCAGTATTTT.

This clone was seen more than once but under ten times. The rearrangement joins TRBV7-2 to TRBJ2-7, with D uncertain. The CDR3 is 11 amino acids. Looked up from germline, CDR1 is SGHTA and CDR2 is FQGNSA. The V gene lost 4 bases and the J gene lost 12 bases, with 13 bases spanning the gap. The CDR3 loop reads CASSSRVEMYF. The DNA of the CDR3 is TGTGCCAGCAGCTCCCGGGTGGAGATGTACTTC. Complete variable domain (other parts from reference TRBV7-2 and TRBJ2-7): GAGVSQSPSNKVTEKGKDVELRCDPISGHTALYWYRQSLGQGLEFLIYFQGNSAPDKSGLPSDRFSAERTGGSVSTLTIQRTQQEDSAVYLCASSSRVEMYFGPGTRLTVT.

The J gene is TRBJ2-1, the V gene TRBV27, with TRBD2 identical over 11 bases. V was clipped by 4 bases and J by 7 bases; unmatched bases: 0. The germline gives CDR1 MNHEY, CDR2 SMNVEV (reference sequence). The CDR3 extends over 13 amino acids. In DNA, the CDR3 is TGTGCCAGCAGTTCTAGCGGGAGGAATGAGCAGTTCTTC. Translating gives CASSSSGRNEQFF.

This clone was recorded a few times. The CDR3 DNA sequence: TGTGCCAGCAGCTTGTTGGGAGACTCCTACAATGAGCAGTTCTTC. It translates to CASSLLGDSYNEQFF. The chain combines TRBV5-5 with TRBJ2-1, with D maybe TRBD2 (5 bases). CDR1 and CDR2 from the germline V gene are SGHKS and YYEKEE (reference sequence). The CDR3 runs to 15 residues. V lost 1 base to trimming and J lost 0 bases, with 8 bases between them.

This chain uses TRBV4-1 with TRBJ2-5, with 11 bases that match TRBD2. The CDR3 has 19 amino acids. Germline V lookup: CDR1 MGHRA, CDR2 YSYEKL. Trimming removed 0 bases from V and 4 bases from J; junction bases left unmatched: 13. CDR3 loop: CASSQEGTRTSGLSETQYF. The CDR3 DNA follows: TGCGCCAGCAGCCAAGAAGGAACCCGGACTAGCGGGTTATCAGAGACCCAGTACTTC.

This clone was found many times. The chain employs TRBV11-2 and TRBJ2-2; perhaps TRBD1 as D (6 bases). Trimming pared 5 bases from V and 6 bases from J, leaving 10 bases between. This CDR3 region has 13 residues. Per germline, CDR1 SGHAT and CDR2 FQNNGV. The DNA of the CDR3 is TGTGCCAGCAGCCTTTGGACAGCCGGGGAGCTGTTTTTT. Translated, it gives CASSLWTAGELFF.

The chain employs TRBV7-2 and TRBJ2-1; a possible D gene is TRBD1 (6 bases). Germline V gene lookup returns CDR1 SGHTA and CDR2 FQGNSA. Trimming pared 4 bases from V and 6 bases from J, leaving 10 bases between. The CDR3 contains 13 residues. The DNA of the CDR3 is TGTGCCAGCAGCTCCCAGGGGTTCAATGAGCAGTTCTTC. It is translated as CASSSQGFNEQFF.

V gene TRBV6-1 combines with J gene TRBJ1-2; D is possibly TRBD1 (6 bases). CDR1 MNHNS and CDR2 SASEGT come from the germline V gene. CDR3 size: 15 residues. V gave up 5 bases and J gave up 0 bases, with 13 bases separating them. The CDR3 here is CASSNTGRSNYGYTF. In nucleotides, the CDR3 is TGTGCCAGCAGTAATACAGGGAGATCTAACTATGGCTACACCTTC.

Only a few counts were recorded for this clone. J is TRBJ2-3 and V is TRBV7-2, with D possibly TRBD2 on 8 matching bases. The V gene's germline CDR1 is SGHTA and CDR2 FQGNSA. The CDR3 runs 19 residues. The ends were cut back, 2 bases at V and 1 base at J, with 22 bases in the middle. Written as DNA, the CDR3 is TGTGCCAGCAGCTTAAGAATCAGGGGGACACTAGCGGGCACAGATACGCAGTATTTT. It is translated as CASSLRIRGTLAGTDTQYF.

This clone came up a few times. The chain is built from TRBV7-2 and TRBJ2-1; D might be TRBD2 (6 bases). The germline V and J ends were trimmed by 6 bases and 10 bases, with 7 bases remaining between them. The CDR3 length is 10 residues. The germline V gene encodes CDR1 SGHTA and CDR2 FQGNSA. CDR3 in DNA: TGTGCCAGCAGTCGGGGGGAGCAGTTCTTC. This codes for CASSRGEQFF. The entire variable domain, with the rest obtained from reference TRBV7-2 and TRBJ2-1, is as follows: GAGVSQSPSNKVTEKGKDVELRCDPISGHTALYWYRQSLGQGLEFLIYFQGNSAPDKSGLPSDRFSAERTGGSVSTLTIQRTQQEDSAVYLCASSRGEQFFGPGTRLTVL.

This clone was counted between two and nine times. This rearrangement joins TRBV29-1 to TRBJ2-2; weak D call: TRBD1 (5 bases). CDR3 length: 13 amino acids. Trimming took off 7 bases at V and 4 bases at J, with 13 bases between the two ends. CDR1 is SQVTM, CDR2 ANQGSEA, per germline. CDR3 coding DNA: TGCAGCGCTTCGACAGCTTCCACCGGGGAGCTGTTTTTT. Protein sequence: CSASTASTGELFF.

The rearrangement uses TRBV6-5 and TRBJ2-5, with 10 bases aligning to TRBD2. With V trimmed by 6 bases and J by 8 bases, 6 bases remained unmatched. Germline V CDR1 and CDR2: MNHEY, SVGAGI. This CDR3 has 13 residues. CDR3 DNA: TGTGCCAGCAGCCCCACACTAGCGGGAACCCAGTACTTC. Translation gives CASSPTLAGTQYF.

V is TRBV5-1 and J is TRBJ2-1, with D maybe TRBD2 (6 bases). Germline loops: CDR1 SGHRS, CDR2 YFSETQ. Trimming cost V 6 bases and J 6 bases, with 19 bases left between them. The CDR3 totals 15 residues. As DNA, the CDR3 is TGCGCCAGCACCCTTGTGGTAGCGGAAGCCAATGAGCAGTTCTTC. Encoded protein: CASTLVVAEANEQFF.

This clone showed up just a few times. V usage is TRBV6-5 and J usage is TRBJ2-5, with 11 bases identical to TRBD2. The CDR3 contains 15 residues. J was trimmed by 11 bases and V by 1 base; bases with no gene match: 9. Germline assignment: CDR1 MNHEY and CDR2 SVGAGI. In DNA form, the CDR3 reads TGTGCCAGCAGTTACTTCCGAAATAGCGGGAGGGAACAGTACTTC. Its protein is CASSYFRNSGREQYF.

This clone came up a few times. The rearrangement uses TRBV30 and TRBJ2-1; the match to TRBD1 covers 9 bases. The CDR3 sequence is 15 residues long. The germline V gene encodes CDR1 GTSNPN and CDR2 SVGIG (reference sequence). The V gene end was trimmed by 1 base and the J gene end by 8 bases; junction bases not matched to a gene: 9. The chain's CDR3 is CAWSDSGTGRDEQFF. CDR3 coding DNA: TGTGCCTGGAGTGATTCCGGGACAGGGCGGGATGAGCAGTTCTTC.

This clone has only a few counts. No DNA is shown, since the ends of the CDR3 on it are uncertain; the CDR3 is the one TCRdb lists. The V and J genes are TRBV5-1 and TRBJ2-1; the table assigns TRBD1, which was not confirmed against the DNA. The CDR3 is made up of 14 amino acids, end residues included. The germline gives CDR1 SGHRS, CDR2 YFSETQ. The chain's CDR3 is CASSFGPGADEQFF.

In nucleotides, the CDR3 is TGTGCCAGCAGCTTCGCTCGACTAGCGGGAGGGGACGAGCAGTACTTC. Its protein is CASSFARLAGGDEQYF. The gene calls are TRBV11-2 and TRBJ2-7, with 14 positions matching TRBD2. This CDR3 spans 16 amino acids. Germline V gene lookup returns CDR1 SGHAT and CDR2 FQNNGV. Trimming at V came to 3 bases and at J to 5 bases, leaving 6 bases not matched to a gene.

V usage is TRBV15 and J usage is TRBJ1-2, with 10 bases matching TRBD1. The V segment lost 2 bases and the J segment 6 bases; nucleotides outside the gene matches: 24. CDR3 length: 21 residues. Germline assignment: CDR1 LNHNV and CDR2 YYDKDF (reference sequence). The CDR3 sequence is CATSRTLILPRDRGGTDGYTF. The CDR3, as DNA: TGTGCCACCAGCAGAACGTTAATCCTACCCCGGGACAGGGGAGGGACGGATGGCTACACCTTC.

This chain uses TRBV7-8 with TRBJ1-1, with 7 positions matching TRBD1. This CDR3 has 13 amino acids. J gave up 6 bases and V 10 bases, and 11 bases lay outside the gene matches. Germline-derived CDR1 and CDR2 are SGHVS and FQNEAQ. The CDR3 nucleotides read TGTGCCACCCAGCTTGTAGGGACAGCTGAAGCTTTCTTT. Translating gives CATQLVGTAEAFF.

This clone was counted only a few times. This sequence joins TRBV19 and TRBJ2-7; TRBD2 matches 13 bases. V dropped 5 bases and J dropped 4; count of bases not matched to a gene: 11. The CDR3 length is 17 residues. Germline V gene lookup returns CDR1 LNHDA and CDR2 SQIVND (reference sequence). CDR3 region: CASSLKPGLAGLYEQYF. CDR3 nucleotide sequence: TGTGCCAGTAGTCTTAAACCGGGACTAGCGGGATTGTACGAGCAGTACTTC.

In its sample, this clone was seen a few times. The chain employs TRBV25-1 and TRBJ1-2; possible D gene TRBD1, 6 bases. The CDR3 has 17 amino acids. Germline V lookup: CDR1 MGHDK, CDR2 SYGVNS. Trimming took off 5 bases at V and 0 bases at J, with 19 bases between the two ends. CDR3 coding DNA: TGTGCCAGCAGTCCCCGGGCAGGGGCGAAGACTAACTATGGCTACACCTTC. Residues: CASSPRAGAKTNYGYTF.

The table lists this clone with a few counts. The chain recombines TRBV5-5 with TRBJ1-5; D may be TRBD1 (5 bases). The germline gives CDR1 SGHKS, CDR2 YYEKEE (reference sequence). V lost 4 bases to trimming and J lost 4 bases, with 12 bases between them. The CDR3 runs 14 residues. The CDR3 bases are TGTGCCAGCAGCCGCCAGGGCGGTAATCAGCCCCAGCATTTT. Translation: CASSRQGGNQPQHF. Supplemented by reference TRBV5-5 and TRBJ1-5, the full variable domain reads DAGVTQSPTHLIKTRGQQVTLRCSPISGHKSVSWYQQVLGQGPQFIFQYYEKEERGRGNFPDRFSARQFPNYSSELNVNALLLGDSALYLCASSRQGGNQPQHFGDGTRLSIL.

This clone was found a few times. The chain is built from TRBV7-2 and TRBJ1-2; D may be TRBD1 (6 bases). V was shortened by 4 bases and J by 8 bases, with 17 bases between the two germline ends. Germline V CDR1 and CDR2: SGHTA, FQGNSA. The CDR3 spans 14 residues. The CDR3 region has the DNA TGTGCCAGCAGCTCCTCCAGGGGAGATAGGGGCTACACCTTC. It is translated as CASSSSRGDRGYTF.

The CDR3 loop reads CAISEYNGQGNKNIQYF. The CDR3 region has the DNA TGTGCCATCAGTGAGTACAACGGACAGGGGAACAAAAACATTCAGTACTTC. V is TRBV10-3 and J is TRBJ2-4; 9 bases align to TRBD1. The CDR3 runs to 17 residues. Germline trimming cut 1 base from V and 3 bases from J; bases unmatched to any gene: 7. Per germline, CDR1 ENHRY and CDR2 SYGVKD.

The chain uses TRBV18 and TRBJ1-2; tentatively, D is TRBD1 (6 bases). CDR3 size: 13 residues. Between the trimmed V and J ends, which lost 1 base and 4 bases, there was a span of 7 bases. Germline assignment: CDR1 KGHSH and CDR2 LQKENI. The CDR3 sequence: CASSPQDSYGYTF. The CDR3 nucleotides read TGTGCCAGCTCACCACAGGACAGCTATGGCTACACCTTC.

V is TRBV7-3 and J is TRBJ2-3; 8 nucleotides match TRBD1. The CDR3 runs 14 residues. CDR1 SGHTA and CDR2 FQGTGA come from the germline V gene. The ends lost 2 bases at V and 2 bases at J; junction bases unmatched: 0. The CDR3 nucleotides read TGTGCCAGCAGCTTACAGGGGGCCACAGATACGCAGTATTTT. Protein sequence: CASSLQGATDTQYF.

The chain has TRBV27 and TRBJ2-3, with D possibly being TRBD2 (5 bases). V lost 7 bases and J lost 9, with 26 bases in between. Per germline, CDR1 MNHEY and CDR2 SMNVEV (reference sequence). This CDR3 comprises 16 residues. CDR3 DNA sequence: TGTGCCAGCATCGGGGTAGAACGGGTGGGATCCTCCACGCAGTATTTT. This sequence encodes CASIGVERVGSSTQYF.

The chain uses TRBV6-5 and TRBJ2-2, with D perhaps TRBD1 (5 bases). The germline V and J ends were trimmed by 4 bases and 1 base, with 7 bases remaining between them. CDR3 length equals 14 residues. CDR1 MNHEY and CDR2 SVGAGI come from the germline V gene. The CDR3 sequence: CASSSGQNTGELFF. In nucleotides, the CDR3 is TGTGCCAGCAGTTCTGGACAGAACACCGGGGAGCTGTTTTTT.

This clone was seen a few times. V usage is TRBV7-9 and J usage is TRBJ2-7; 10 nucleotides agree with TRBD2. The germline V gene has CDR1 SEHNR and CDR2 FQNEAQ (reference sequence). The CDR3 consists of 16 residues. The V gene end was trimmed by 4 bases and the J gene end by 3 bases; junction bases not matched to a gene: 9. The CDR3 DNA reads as TGTGCCAGCAGCTACATGGCGGGACTAGCGAGCTACGAGCAGTACTTC. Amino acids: CASSYMAGLASYEQYF.

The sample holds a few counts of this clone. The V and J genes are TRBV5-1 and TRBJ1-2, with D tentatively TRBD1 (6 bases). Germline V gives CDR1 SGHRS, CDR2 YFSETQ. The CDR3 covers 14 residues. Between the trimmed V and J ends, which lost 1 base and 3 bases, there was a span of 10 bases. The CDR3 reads CASSLTPGDYGYTF. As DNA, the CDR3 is TGCGCCAGCAGCTTGACCCCAGGGGACTATGGCTACACCTTC.